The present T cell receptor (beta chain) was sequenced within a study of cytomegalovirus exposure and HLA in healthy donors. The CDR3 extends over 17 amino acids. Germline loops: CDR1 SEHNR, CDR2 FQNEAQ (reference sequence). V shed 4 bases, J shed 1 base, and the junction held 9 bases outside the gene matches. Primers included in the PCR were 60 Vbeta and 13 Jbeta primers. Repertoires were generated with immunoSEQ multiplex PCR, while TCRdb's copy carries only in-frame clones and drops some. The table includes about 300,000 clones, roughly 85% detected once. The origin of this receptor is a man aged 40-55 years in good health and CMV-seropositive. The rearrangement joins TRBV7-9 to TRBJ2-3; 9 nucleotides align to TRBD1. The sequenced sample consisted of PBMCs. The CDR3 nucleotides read TGTGCCAGCAGCTCGGAGGGGACAGGGTTGGGCACAGATACGCAGTATTTT. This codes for CASSSEGTGLGTDTQYF.